A selection of T cell receptor beta chains follows, all from one sample in a study of regulatory T cells in long-lasting Graves disease. TCRdb processed the multiplex PCR reads anew with MiXCR; each CDR3 protein has one entry. Of 450,000 to 600,000 distinct CDR3 sequences listed, roughly 14% are singletons. The data were also submitted as part of a second study, on T cells in Graves' hyperthyroidism and ophthalmopathy.

The sequencing here drew on peripheral blood mononuclear cells (PBMCs), taken at new diagnosis, from a patient treated with antithyroid drugs. These receptors were collected from a man between 25 and 39 years old with Graves disease. CDR3s include the opening cysteine and the closing phenylalanine or tryptophan. Clone size is stated in some rows and not others, as once, few, many or a class when expanded.

abundance | v_gene | CDR3aa
few | TRBV29-1 | CSVDSGSTYNEQFF
few | TRBV27 | CASSSSLPLARLSSYNEQFF
many | TRBV6-1 | CASRAARQGTYEQYF
- | TRBV5-1 | CASQVGGVSYNEQFF
many | TRBV12-3/TRBV12-4 | CASRTLLAGGMNEQFF
- | TRBV4-2 | CASSQDRDGWGELFF
many | TRBV7-9 | CASSGGTGGAYGYTF
many | TRBV30 | CAWSVPDRGFYEQYF
many | TRBV29-1 | CSVGGSGGYEQYF
many | TRBV20-1 | CSARDRGPSYEQYF
few | TRBV27 | CASSLKVSSYGYTF
many | TRBV24-1 | CATSDFWRDYGYTF
- | TRBV24-1 | CAIADVGSGANVLTF
- | TRBV19 | CASSIDSGTTYEQYF
many | TRBV20-1 | CSAPGASGGGTNTGELFF
- | TRBV3-1 | CASSPLGGKGNTIYF
- | TRBV20-1 | CSAQPGTLSGQYF
many | TRBV7-9 | CASSPLGQKGYTF
few | TRBV2 | CASSDSRNVATNEKLFF
many | TRBV6-2/TRBV6-3 | CASSFGTSGVSTDTQYF
many | TRBV25-1 | CASSRRGLAYTNSYEQYF
many | TRBV10-3 | CAISVDGFSGRAVDTQYF
many | TRBV27 | CASSPVGQARDTQYF
many | TRBV27 | CASSPDLRVTEAFF
- | TRBV5-6 | CASSQGGAPVYGYTF
many | TRBV5-1 | CASSRIGESYEQYF
many | TRBV6-1 | CASSESSTGSSYEQYF
many | TRBV11-2 | CASSLVAGAYEQYF
- | TRBV7-8 | CASSWGRGSSYNEQFF
many | TRBV6-1 | CASSVRTGLAPGLQETQYF
many | TRBV20-1 | CSADLGLAYEQYF
many | TRBV2 | CASLDSSNQPQHF